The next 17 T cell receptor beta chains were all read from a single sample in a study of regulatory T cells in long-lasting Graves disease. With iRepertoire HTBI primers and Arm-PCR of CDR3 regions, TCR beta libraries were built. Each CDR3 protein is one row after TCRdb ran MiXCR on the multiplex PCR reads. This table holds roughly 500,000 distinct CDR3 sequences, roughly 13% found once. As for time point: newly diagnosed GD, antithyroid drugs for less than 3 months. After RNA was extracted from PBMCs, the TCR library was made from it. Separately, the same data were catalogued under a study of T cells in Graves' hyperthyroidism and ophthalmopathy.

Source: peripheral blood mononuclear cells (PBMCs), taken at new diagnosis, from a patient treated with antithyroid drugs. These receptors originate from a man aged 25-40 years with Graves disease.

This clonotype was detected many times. In DNA form, the CDR3 reads TGTGCCAGCAGCCCCTCGCGGGTGGAGACCCCCTATGGCTACACCTTC. Amino acids: CASSPSRVETPYGYTF. The rearrangement uses TRBV7-2 and TRBJ1-2; D is undetermined. Germline V CDR1 and CDR2: SGHTA, FQGNSA. The CDR3 contains 16 residues. V dropped 5 bases and J dropped 4 bases, with 20 bases sitting between them.

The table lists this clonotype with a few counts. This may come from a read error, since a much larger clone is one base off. The DNA for the CDR3 is TGCAGTGCTCGCGATGAGCGGTTCTTC. Its protein is CSARDERFF. This sequence joins TRBV20-1 and TRBJ2-1, with no clear D. Germline V lookup: CDR1 DFQATT, CDR2 SNEGSKA (reference sequence). The CDR3 loop spans 9 amino acids.

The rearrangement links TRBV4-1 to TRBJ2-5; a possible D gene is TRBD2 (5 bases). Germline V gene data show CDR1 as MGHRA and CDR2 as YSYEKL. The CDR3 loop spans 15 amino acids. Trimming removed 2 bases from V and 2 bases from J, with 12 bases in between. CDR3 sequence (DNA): TGCGCCAGCAGCCAAAGCGGCGGATCTCAAGAGACCCAGTACTTC. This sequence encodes CASSQSGGSQETQYF.

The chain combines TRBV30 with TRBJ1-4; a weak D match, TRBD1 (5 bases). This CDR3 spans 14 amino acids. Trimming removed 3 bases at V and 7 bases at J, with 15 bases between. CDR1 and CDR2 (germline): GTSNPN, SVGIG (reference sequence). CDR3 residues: CAWSPGTPGEKLFF. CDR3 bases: TGTGCCTGGAGCCCCGGGACCCCGGGTGAAAAACTGTTTTTT.

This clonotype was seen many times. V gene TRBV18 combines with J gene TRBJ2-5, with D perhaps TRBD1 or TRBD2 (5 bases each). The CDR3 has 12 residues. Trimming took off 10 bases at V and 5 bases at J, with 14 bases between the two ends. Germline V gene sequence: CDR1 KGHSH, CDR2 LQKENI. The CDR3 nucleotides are TGTGCCACCGTATCCGAGGGGGAGACCCAGTACTTC. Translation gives CATVSEGETQYF.

This CDR3 reads CASSPAIGAEEKLFF. The CDR3 DNA reads as TGTGCCAGCAGTCCCGCGATAGGGGCGGAAGAAAAACTGTTTTTT. The chain recombines TRBV28 with TRBJ1-4, with TRBD1 as a possible D gene (5 bases). This CDR3 contains 15 residues. Per germline, CDR1 MDHEN and CDR2 SYDVKM. V lost 5 bases and J lost 8, with 18 bases in between. The whole variable domain, remainder taken from reference TRBV28 and TRBJ1-4, is DVKVTQSSRYLVKRTGEKVFLECVQDMDHENMFWYRQDPGLGLRLIYFSYDVKMKEKGDIPEGYSVSREKKERFSLILESASTNQTSMYLCASSPAIGAEEKLFFGSGTQLSVL.

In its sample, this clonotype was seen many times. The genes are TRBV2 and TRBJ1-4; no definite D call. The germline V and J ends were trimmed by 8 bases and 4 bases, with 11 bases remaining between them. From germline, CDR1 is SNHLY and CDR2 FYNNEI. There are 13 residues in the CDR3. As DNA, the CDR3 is TGTGCCAGCCGCGGCACGGATAATGAAAAACTGTTTTTT. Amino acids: CASRGTDNEKLFF.

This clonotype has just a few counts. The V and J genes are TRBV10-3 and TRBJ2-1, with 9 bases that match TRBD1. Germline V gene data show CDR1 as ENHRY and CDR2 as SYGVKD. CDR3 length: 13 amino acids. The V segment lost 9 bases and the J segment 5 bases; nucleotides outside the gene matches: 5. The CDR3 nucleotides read TGTGCCATTACACAGGGGGCAGACAATGAGCAGTTCTTC. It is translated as CAITQGADNEQFF.

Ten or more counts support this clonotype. The CDR3 region is CAITIDLTGAYGYTF. The CDR3 DNA follows: TGTGCCATCACCATCGATTTGACAGGGGCTTATGGCTACACCTTC. The chain has TRBV10-3 and TRBJ1-2, with TRBD1 matching over 8 bases. The CDR3 has 15 amino acids. The germline CDR1 and CDR2 sequences are ENHRY and SYGVKD. The V gene end was trimmed by 7 bases and the J gene end by 5 bases; junction bases not matched to a gene: 12.

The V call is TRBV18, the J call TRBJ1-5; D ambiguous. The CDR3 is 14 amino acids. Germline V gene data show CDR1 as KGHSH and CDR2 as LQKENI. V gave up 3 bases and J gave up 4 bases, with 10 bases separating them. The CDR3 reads CASSPVRANQPQHF. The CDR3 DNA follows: TGTGCCAGCTCACCTGTCCGGGCAAATCAGCCCCAGCATTTT.

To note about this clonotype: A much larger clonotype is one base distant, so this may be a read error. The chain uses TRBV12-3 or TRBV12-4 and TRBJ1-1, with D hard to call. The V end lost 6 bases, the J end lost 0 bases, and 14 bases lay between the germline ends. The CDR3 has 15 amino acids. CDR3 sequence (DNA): TGTGCCAGCAGCCTCGCGACGGTCTTGAACACTGAAGCTTTCTTT. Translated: CASSLATVLNTEAFF.

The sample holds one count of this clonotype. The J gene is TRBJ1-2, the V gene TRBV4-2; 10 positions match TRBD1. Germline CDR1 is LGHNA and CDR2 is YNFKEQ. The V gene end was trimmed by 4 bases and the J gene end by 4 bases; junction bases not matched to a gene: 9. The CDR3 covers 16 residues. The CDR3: CASSPVTGGWGYGYTF. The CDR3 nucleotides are TGTGCCAGCAGCCCAGTGACAGGGGGCTGGGGCTATGGCTACACCTTC.

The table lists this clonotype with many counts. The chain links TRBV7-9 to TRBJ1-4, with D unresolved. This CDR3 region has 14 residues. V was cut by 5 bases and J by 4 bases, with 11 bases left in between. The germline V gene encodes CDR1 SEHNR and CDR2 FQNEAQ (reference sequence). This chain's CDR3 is CASSQPGVNEKLFF. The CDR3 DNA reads TGTGCCAGCAGCCAACCCGGGGTTAATGAAAAACTGTTTTTT.

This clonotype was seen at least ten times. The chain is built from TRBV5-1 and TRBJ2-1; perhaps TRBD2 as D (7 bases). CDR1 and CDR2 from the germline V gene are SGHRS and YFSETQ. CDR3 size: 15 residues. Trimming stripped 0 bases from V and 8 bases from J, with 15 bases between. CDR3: CASSLVSSGTYEQFF. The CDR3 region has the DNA TGCGCCAGCAGCTTGGTTTCCAGCGGGACATATGAGCAGTTCTTC.

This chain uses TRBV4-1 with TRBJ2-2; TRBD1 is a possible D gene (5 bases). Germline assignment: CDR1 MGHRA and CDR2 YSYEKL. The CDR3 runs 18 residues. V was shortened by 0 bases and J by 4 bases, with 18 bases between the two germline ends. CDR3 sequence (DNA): TGCGCCAGCAGCCAAGAACCCCTGGCAGGGAAGGGCACCGGGGAGCTGTTTTTT. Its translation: CASSQEPLAGKGTGELFF.

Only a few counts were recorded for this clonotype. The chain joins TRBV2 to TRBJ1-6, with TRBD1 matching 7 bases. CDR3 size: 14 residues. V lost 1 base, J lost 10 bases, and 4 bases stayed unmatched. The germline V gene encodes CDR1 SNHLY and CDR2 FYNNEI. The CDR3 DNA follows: TGTGCCAGCAGTGAAGAGGGGACAGCCTCACCCCTCCACTTT. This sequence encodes CASSEEGTASPLHF.

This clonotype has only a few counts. The CDR3 DNA reads as TGCAGTGCTAGAGATTGGGGGACAGGGGGTGAAGCTTTCTTT. Its translation: CSARDWGTGGEAFF. This chain uses TRBV20-1 with TRBJ1-1; 11 nucleotides align to TRBD1. CDR1 is DFQATT, CDR2 SNEGSKA, per germline (reference sequence). This CDR3 has 14 amino acids. The V gene end was trimmed by 0 bases and the J gene end by 7 bases; junction bases not matched to a gene: 4.